A selection of T cell receptor beta chains follows, all from one sample in a study of cytomegalovirus exposure and HLA in healthy donors. The protocol was immunoSEQ multiplex PCR, while the TCRdb copy is restricted to in-frame clones and leaves out a portion. The repertoire holds more than 95,000 clones, approximately 69% seen once, with roughly 3.2% in the top ten. Sequences were obtained from PBMCs. The receptor set was obtained from a man aged 25-45 years in good health and CMV-seronegative. CDR3s include the opening cysteine and the closing phenylalanine or tryptophan. Fields, in order: D gene, V gene, clone size, J gene, CDR3 DNA, CDR3 protein. A D gene is named only where the DNA matches it firmly. Clone size is not always given. Where it is, it says once, few, many or a class for expanded clones.

d_call: TRBD2; v_call: TRBV18; clone_size: NA; j_call: TRBJ2-7; cdr3_nt: TGTGCCAGCTCAGCCGGGTCTAGCGGGACCTCCTACGAGCAGTACTTC; cdr3_aa: CASSAGSSGTSYEQYF
d_call: TRBD1; v_call: TRBV5-1; clone_size: NA; j_call: TRBJ2-2; cdr3_nt: TGCGCCAGCAGCAAAGGACAGGGGGGTTCCGGGGAGCTGTTTTTT; cdr3_aa: CASSKGQGGSGELFF
d_call: TRBD1; v_call: TRBV5-4; clone_size: NA; j_call: TRBJ2-7; cdr3_nt: TGTGCCAGCAGCCCTCCAATGGGACAGGGTGTGTACGAGCAGTACTTC; cdr3_aa: CASSPPMGQGVYEQYF
d_call: TRBD1; v_call: TRBV5-4; clone_size: few; j_call: TRBJ2-7; cdr3_nt: TGTGCCAGCAGCTTGCGGACAGGGGCCTCCTACGAGCAGTACTTC; cdr3_aa: CASSLRTGASYEQYF
d_call: TRBD1; v_call: TRBV28; clone_size: NA; j_call: TRBJ2-7; cdr3_nt: TGTGCCAGCAGTTCTCGTCGGACAGGGGTCGGGGAGCAGTACTTC; cdr3_aa: CASSSRRTGVGEQYF
d_call: TRBD2; v_call: TRBV2; clone_size: NA; j_call: TRBJ2-7; cdr3_nt: TGTGCCAGCACGGGAGGGACGTCCTACGAGCAGTACTTC; cdr3_aa: CASTGGTSYEQYF
d_call: TRBD2; v_call: TRBV19; clone_size: NA; j_call: TRBJ2-1; cdr3_nt: TGTGCCAGTAGTCCGAGGACTAGCGGTCGCAATGAGCAGTTCTTC; cdr3_aa: CASSPRTSGRNEQFF
d_call: TRBD2; v_call: TRBV19; clone_size: NA; j_call: TRBJ2-1; cdr3_nt: TGTGCCACGTCCCCCGGACACGGACTAGCGGGTAATGAGCAGTTCTTC; cdr3_aa: CATSPGHGLAGNEQFF
d_call: TRBD2; v_call: TRBV6-6; clone_size: few; j_call: TRBJ2-1; cdr3_nt: TGTGCCAGCAGTGACAGCGGGAGCGGTGAGCAGTTCTTC; cdr3_aa: CASSDSGSGEQFF
d_call: NA; v_call: TRBV19; clone_size: NA; j_call: TRBJ1-2; cdr3_nt: TGTGCCAGTAGTACCTCGGCCTCGGGTGGCTACACCTTC; cdr3_aa: CASSTSASGGYTF
d_call: NA; v_call: TRBV30; clone_size: NA; j_call: TRBJ2-1; cdr3_nt: TGTGCCTGGAGTGGAAACAGGGTGGGGGAGCAGTTCTTC; cdr3_aa: CAWSGNRVGEQFF
d_call: NA; v_call: TRBV28; clone_size: NA; j_call: TRBJ1-4; cdr3_nt: TGTGCCAGCAGTTCCCATGACGGAGCAACTAATGAAAAACTGTTTTTT; cdr3_aa: CASSSHDGATNEKLFF
d_call: TRBD1; v_call: TRBV6-5; clone_size: few; j_call: TRBJ1-2; cdr3_nt: TGTGCCAGCAGTCCCGGACAGGGGAAGAGGGGCTACACCTTC; cdr3_aa: CASSPGQGKRGYTF
d_call: NA; v_call: TRBV29-1; clone_size: NA; j_call: TRBJ1-2; cdr3_nt: TGCAGCGTTGCTACTAACTATGGCTACGCCTTC; cdr3_aa: CSVATNYGYAF
d_call: NA; v_call: TRBV18; clone_size: few; j_call: TRBJ2-5; cdr3_nt: TGTGCCAGCTCACCACCGGGCGGGCCCCAGGAGACCCAGTACTTC; cdr3_aa: CASSPPGGPQETQYF
d_call: NA; v_call: TRBV7-9; clone_size: NA; j_call: TRBJ1-4; cdr3_nt: TGTGCCAGCAGCTCGGACAGTTCTCCTGAAAAACTGTTTTTT; cdr3_aa: CASSSDSSPEKLFF
d_call: TRBD1; v_call: TRBV19; clone_size: NA; j_call: TRBJ2-1; cdr3_nt: TGTGCCAGTAGGGACAGGGTCGGGGAGCAGTTCTTC; cdr3_aa: CASRDRVGEQFF
d_call: NA; v_call: TRBV7-3; clone_size: NA; j_call: TRBJ1-6; cdr3_nt: TGTGCCAGCAGCTTAAGCCGGGATTCACCCCTCCACTTT; cdr3_aa: CASSLSRDSPLHF
d_call: TRBD1; v_call: TRBV2; clone_size: NA; j_call: TRBJ1-4; cdr3_nt: TGTGCCAGCAGGGTCCCGGGACAGGGAACTAATGAAAAACTGTTTTTT; cdr3_aa: CASRVPGQGTNEKLFF
d_call: NA; v_call: TRBV2; clone_size: NA; j_call: TRBJ1-3; cdr3_nt: TGTGCCAGCAGTGTCCCGAGCTCTGGAAACACCATATATTTT; cdr3_aa: CASSVPSSGNTIYF
d_call: TRBD2; v_call: TRBV7-2; clone_size: few; j_call: TRBJ2-1; cdr3_nt: TGTGCCAGCAGCTTAGTGACTAGCGGGAGGGCACATGAGCAGTTCTTC; cdr3_aa: CASSLVTSGRAHEQFF
d_call: TRBD2; v_call: TRBV7-9; clone_size: NA; j_call: TRBJ2-1; cdr3_nt: TGTGCCAGCAGCCCTAGGGGCCCTGCTAGCGGGAGGTTCGATGAGCAGTTCTTC; cdr3_aa: CASSPRGPASGRFDEQFF
d_call: NA; v_call: TRBV6-6; clone_size: NA; j_call: TRBJ1-6; cdr3_nt: TGTGCCAGCCGGACTAGTCCACCCCTCCACTTT; cdr3_aa: CASRTSPPLHF
d_call: NA; v_call: TRBV6-4; clone_size: NA; j_call: TRBJ1-2; cdr3_nt: TGTGCCAGCAGCCGGGACGGGAGCGCGTTAGGCTACACCTTC; cdr3_aa: CASSRDGSALGYTF
d_call: NA; v_call: TRBV2; clone_size: once; j_call: TRBJ1-5; cdr3_nt: TGTGCCAGCAGTGCGGAGGGGGGGAGCAATCAGCCCCAGCATTTT; cdr3_aa: CASSAEGGSNQPQHF
d_call: NA; v_call: TRBV5-4; clone_size: NA; j_call: TRBJ1-2; cdr3_nt: TGTGCCAGCAGCTTGGATCATAACTATGGCTACACCTTC; cdr3_aa: CASSLDHNYGYTF
d_call: NA; v_call: TRBV5-1; clone_size: NA; j_call: TRBJ1-1; cdr3_nt: TGCGCCAGCAGCTTGACAGGGCAAATGAACACTGAAGCTTTCTTT; cdr3_aa: CASSLTGQMNTEAFF
d_call: NA; v_call: TRBV5-1; clone_size: NA; j_call: TRBJ2-1; cdr3_nt: TGCGCCAGCAGCTTGGTCCCCCACAACAACAATGAGCAGTTCTTC; cdr3_aa: CASSLVPHNNNEQFF
d_call: TRBD2; v_call: TRBV5-1; clone_size: once; j_call: TRBJ2-7; cdr3_nt: TGCGCCAGCAGCTTGCCCGGGACTAGCGGGAGTCACGACGAGCAGTACTTC; cdr3_aa: CASSLPGTSGSHDEQYF
d_call: NA; v_call: TRBV5-4; clone_size: NA; j_call: TRBJ1-1; cdr3_nt: TGTGCCAGCAGCTTTCGACAGATCATGAACACTGAAGCTTTCTTT; cdr3_aa: CASSFRQIMNTEAFF
d_call: NA; v_call: TRBV5-1; clone_size: NA; j_call: TRBJ2-7; cdr3_nt: TGCGCCAGCAGCTTGCAGGGAGGCGAGCAGTACTTC; cdr3_aa: CASSLQGGEQYF
d_call: NA; v_call: TRBV5-8; clone_size: few; j_call: TRBJ1-1; cdr3_nt: TGTGCCAGCAGCTCCACAGTTGAAGCTTTCTTT; cdr3_aa: CASSSTVEAFF
d_call: TRBD1; v_call: TRBV14; clone_size: NA; j_call: TRBJ1-1; cdr3_nt: TGTGCCAGCAGCCTCTCCTTAGGGGGCGCGGCTGAAGCTTTCTTT; cdr3_aa: CASSLSLGGAAEAFF
d_call: NA; v_call: TRBV30; clone_size: few; j_call: TRBJ2-2; cdr3_nt: TGTGCCTGGAGTCACCCGAAGATCACAACGAACACCGGGGAGCTGTTTTTT; cdr3_aa: CAWSHPKITTNTGELFF
d_call: TRBD2; v_call: TRBV7-2; clone_size: few; j_call: TRBJ2-2; cdr3_nt: TGTGCCAGCAGCTTACAATCCGCGGGGGGGACCGGGGAGCTGTTTTTT; cdr3_aa: CASSLQSAGGTGELFF
d_call: TRBD1; v_call: TRBV18; clone_size: NA; j_call: TRBJ2-7; cdr3_nt: TGTGCCAGCTCACCACTGACAGGGAAGAGGGACGAGCAGTACTTC; cdr3_aa: CASSPLTGKRDEQYF
d_call: NA; v_call: TRBV4-1; clone_size: few; j_call: TRBJ1-4; cdr3_nt: TGCGCCAGCAGCCAAGATTCGGCGGCAACTAATGAAAAACTGTTTTTT; cdr3_aa: CASSQDSAATNEKLFF
d_call: TRBD1; v_call: TRBV11-2; clone_size: NA; j_call: TRBJ2-5; cdr3_nt: TGTGCCAGCAGCTTAGGGGCAGGGGGAGAGACCCAGTACTTC; cdr3_aa: CASSLGAGGETQYF
d_call: NA; v_call: TRBV7-9; clone_size: NA; j_call: TRBJ2-7; cdr3_nt: TGTTCCAGCAGCTTCACAGGGTCGCGGGAGCAGTACTTC; cdr3_aa: CSSSFTGSREQYF
d_call: NA; v_call: TRBV21-1; clone_size: NA; j_call: TRBJ1-2; cdr3_nt: TGTGCCAGCAGCAAGGGACAGGGGAATCACTATGGCTACACCTTC; cdr3_aa: CASSKGQGNHYGYTF
d_call: TRBD1; v_call: TRBV5-1; clone_size: NA; j_call: TRBJ1-4; cdr3_nt: TGCGCCAGCAGCGTACAGGGGGTGTCGTTTGAAAAACTGTTTTTT; cdr3_aa: CASSVQGVSFEKLFF
d_call: NA; v_call: TRBV27; clone_size: NA; j_call: TRBJ1-4; cdr3_nt: TGTGCCAGCAGTTTATCAGGGGTTGGCGAAAAACTGTTTTTT; cdr3_aa: CASSLSGVGEKLFF
d_call: NA; v_call: TRBV30; clone_size: NA; j_call: TRBJ2-7; cdr3_nt: TGTGCCTGGAGTAGGGGCGTCGTCTACGAGCAGTACTTC; cdr3_aa: CAWSRGVVYEQYF
d_call: NA; v_call: TRBV18; clone_size: NA; j_call: TRBJ1-1; cdr3_nt: TGTGCCAGCTCATACACCAGGAACACTGAAGCTTTCTTT; cdr3_aa: CASSYTRNTEAFF
d_call: TRBD2; v_call: TRBV9; clone_size: few; j_call: TRBJ2-7; cdr3_nt: TGTGCCAGCAGCCCCCAAGCGGGAGGAGGGTACGAGCAGTACTTC; cdr3_aa: CASSPQAGGGYEQYF
d_call: TRBD1; v_call: TRBV11-3; clone_size: NA; j_call: TRBJ1-1; cdr3_nt: TGTGCCAGCAGAGAAGAGGCAGGGGGAGGCACTGAAGCTTTCTTT; cdr3_aa: CASREEAGGGTEAFF
d_call: NA; v_call: TRBV9; clone_size: NA; j_call: TRBJ2-1; cdr3_nt: TGTGCCAGCAGCGTAGCTGTGACAGGCGGCGAGCAGTTCTTC; cdr3_aa: CASSVAVTGGEQFF
d_call: NA; v_call: TRBV28; clone_size: NA; j_call: TRBJ2-1; cdr3_nt: TGTGCCAGCAGTTCAGGGGAGCGGTGGGACAATGAGCAGTTCTTC; cdr3_aa: CASSSGERWDNEQFF
d_call: TRBD1; v_call: TRBV19; clone_size: NA; j_call: TRBJ2-3; cdr3_nt: TGTGCCAGTAGGGACAGGGGGAGGACAGATACGCAGTATTTT; cdr3_aa: CASRDRGRTDTQYF
d_call: TRBD1; v_call: TRBV27; clone_size: few; j_call: TRBJ2-7; cdr3_nt: TGTGCCAGCTCGGGACAGCCCCCCTACGAGCAGTACTTC; cdr3_aa: CASSGQPPYEQYF
d_call: TRBD1; v_call: TRBV2; clone_size: NA; j_call: TRBJ1-1; cdr3_nt: TGTGCCAGCAGTGACCCGACAGGGCTTCCTATGAACACTGAAGCTTTCTTT; cdr3_aa: CASSDPTGLPMNTEAFF
d_call: TRBD2; v_call: TRBV7-2; clone_size: once; j_call: TRBJ2-7; cdr3_nt: TGTGCCAGCAGCTATGTGACTAGCGGAACCTACGAGCAGTACTTC; cdr3_aa: CASSYVTSGTYEQYF
d_call: TRBD1; v_call: TRBV29-1; clone_size: few; j_call: TRBJ1-3; cdr3_nt: TGCAGCGCTACTGGACAGGAAGGTTCGTCTGGAAACACCATATATTTT; cdr3_aa: CSATGQEGSSGNTIYF
d_call: NA; v_call: TRBV7-9; clone_size: few; j_call: TRBJ2-1; cdr3_nt: TGTGCCAGCAGCTTGGTGGGAGCCGGTGATGAGCAGTTCTTC; cdr3_aa: CASSLVGAGDEQFF
d_call: NA; v_call: TRBV7-9; clone_size: NA; j_call: TRBJ1-2; cdr3_nt: TGTGCCAGCAGCCCCCGAACCGGACAGAACTATGGCTACACCTTC; cdr3_aa: CASSPRTGQNYGYTF